This TCR beta chain was identified during a study of blood T cell repertoires in COVID-19. Here immunoSEQ multiplex PCR was the method, and the copy in TCRdb shows in-frame clones only, minus some. The sample lists about 220,000 clones, approximately 78% seen once, with about 5.6% in the top ten. V lost 5 bases and J 5 bases, leaving 14 bases between the germline ends. The CDR3 contains 14 residues. Germline CDR1 is LNHDA and CDR2 is SQIVND (reference sequence). Sequencing used peripheral blood. The chain uses TRBV19 and TRBJ2-3; D not resolved. The receptor was isolated from a woman between 65 and 79 years old with COVID-19, enrolled during active disease. The CDR3 nucleotides read TGTGCCAGTAGTCCCAATGAGATCGTAGATACGCAGTATTTT. Its protein is CASSPNEIVDTQYF.